This T cell receptor (beta chain) is drawn from a study of human T cells and chemical hapten exposure. The sample holds a few counts of this clonotype. TCRdb processed the RACE reads anew with MiXCR; each CDR3 protein has one entry. The sample consists of 190,000 or so distinct CDR3 sequences, around 25% of them appearing once. Time point of the sample: patch test 3, about 24 weeks after DPC sensitization. Treatment reported: therapeutic diphenylcyclopropenone sensitization with weekly scalp DPC. The source is a woman in her thirties or forties with alopecia areata. Some clones in this sample may be carry-over from other donors' samples. Here the sequenced sample was whole blood, taken in connection with sensitization to the hapten diphenylcyclopropenone (DPC).

In DNA, the CDR3 is TGTGCCATCAGTGCCAGCTACAATGAGCAGTTCTTC. Protein product: CAISASYNEQFF. The chain recombines TRBV10-3 with TRBJ2-1; D remains ambiguous. Germline values: CDR1 ENHRY, CDR2 SYGVKD. The length of the CDR3 is 12 residues. The V end was cut by 4 bases, the J end by 3 bases, with 4 bases between.